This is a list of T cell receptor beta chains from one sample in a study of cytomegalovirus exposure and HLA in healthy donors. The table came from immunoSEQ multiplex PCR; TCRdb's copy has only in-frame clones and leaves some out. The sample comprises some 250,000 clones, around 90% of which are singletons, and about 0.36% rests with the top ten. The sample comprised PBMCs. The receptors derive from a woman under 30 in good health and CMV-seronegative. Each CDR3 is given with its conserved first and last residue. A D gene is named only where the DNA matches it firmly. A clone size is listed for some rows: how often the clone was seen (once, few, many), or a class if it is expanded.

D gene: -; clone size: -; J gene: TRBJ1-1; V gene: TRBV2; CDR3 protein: CAGRGGYTEAFF; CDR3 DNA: TGTGCCGGGCGGGGGGGCTACACTGAAGCTTTCTTT
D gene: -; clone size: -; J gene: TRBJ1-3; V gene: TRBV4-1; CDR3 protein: CASSQDRPGAGNTIYF; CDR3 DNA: TGCGCCAGCAGCCAAGATAGGCCCGGGGCTGGAAACACCATATATTTT
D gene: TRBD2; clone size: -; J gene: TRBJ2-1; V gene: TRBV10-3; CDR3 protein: CAISEGGLAYNEQFF; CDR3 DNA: TGTGCCATCAGTGAGGGAGGACTAGCCTACAATGAGCAGTTCTTC
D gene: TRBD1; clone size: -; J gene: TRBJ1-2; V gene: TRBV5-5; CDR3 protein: CASSLEYGTGSPYGYTF; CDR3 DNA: TGTGCCAGCAGCTTGGAGTATGGGACAGGGAGCCCCTATGGCTACACCTTC
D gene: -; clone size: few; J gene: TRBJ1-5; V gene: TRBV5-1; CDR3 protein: CASSLHVGSNQPQHF; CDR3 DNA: TGCGCCAGCAGCTTGCACGTCGGTAGCAATCAGCCCCAGCATTTT
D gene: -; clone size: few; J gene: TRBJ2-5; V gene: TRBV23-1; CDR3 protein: CASSQSSKGQETQYF; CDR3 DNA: TGCGCCAGCAGTCAATCTTCGAAGGGGCAAGAGACCCAGTACTTC
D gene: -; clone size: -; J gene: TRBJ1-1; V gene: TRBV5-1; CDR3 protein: CASSPRGWNTEAFF; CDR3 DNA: TGCGCCAGCAGCCCCCGGGGATGGAACACTGAAGCTTTCTTT
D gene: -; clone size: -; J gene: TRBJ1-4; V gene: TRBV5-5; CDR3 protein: CASRGAEDEKLFF; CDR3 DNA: TGTGCCAGCAGGGGGGCTGAGGATGAAAAACTGTTTTTT
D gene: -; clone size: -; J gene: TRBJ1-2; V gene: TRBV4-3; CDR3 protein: CASSLQHRAQQDYTF; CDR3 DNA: TGCGCCAGCAGCCTTCAGCACAGGGCACAGCAAGACTACACCTTC
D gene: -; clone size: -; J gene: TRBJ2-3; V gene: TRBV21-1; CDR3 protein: CASSGSLAGATDTQYF; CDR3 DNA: TGTGCCAGCAGCGGATCCTTAGCGGGGGCCACAGATACGCAGTATTTT
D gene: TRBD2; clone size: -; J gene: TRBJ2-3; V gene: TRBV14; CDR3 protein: CASSRITSGGRGDTQYF; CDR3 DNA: TGTGCCAGCAGCCGAATCACTAGCGGGGGCCGGGGGGATACGCAGTATTTT
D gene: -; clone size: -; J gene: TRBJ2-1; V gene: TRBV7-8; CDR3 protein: CASSLAADPVRGWGDEQFF; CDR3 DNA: TGTGCCAGCAGCTTAGCGGCCGACCCCGTCCGGGGGTGGGGGGATGAGCAGTTCTTC
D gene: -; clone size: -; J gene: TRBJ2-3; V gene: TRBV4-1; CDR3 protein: CASSRRWPDTQYF; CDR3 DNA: TGCGCCAGCAGCCGGAGGTGGCCAGATACGCAGTATTTT
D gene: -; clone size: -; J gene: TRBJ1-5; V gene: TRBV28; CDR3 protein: CASSLSDQPQHF; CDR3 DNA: TGTGCCAGCAGTTTATCGGATCAGCCCCAGCATTTT
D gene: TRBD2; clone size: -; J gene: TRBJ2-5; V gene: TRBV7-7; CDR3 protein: CASSLLPTGLAWETQYF; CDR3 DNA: TGTGCTAGCAGCTTACTCCCAACCGGACTAGCCTGGGAGACCCAGTACTTC
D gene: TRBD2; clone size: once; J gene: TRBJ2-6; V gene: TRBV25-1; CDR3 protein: CASSLAGTGANVLTF; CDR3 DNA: TGTGCCAGCAGTCTAGCGGGGACTGGGGCCAACGTCCTGACTTTC
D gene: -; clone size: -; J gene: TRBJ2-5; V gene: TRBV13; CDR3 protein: CASSLDGGPETQYF; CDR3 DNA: TGTGCCAGCAGCTTGGACGGGGGGCCCGAGACCCAGTACTTC
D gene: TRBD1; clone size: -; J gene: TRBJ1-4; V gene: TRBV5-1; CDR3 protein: CASSETGATNEKLFF; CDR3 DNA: TGCGCCAGCAGTGAGACAGGGGCAACTAATGAAAAACTGTTTTTT
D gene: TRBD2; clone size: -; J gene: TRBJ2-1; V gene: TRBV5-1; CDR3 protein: CASSLGGSGAYNEQFF; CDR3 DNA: TGCGCCAGCAGCTTAGGCGGGAGCGGGGCCTACAATGAGCAGTTCTTC
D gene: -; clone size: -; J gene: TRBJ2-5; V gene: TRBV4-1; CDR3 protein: CASSQDRQVGKTQYF; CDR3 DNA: TGCGCCAGCAGCCAAGATCGGCAGGTGGGCAAGACCCAGTACTTC
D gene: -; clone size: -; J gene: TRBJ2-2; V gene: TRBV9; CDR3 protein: CASSVDPTNTGELFF; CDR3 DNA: TGTGCCAGCAGCGTAGATCCAACGAACACCGGGGAGCTGTTTTTT
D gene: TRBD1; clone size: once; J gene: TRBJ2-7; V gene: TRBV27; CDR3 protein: CASSSGTGESEQYF; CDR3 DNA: TGTGCCAGCAGTTCCGGGACAGGGGAGAGCGAGCAGTACTTC
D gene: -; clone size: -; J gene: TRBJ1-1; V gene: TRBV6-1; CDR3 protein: CASSRREVRITEAFF; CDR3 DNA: TGTGCCAGCAGCCGCAGGGAGGTGCGGATCACTGAAGCTTTCTTT
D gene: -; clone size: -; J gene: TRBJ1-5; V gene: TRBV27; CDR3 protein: CASSWGLNQPQHF; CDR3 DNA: TGTGCCAGCAGTTGGGGGCTCAATCAGCCCCAGCATTTT
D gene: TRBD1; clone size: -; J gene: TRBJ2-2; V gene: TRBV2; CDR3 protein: CASTYRDRVFGELFF; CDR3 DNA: TGTGCCAGCACCTACCGGGACAGGGTTTTTGGGGAGCTGTTTTTT
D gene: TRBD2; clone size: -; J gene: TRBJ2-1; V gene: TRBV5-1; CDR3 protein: CASSHQGLAGARISYNEQFF; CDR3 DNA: TGCGCCAGCAGCCACCAGGGACTAGCGGGGGCCCGAATCTCCTACAATGAGCAGTTCTTC
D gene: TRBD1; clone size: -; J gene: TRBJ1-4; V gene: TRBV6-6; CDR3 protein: CASRAPGQNEKLFF; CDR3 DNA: TGTGCCAGCAGAGCCCCGGGACAGAATGAAAAACTGTTTTTT
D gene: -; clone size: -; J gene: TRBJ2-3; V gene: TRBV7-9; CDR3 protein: CASSSTTENTDTQYF; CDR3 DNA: TGTGCCAGCAGCTCCACGACAGAGAACACAGATACGCAGTATTTT
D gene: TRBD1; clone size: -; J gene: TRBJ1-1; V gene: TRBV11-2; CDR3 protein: CASSRQGLMNTEAFF; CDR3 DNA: TGTGCCAGCAGCCGACAGGGGCTCATGAACACTGAAGCTTTCTTT
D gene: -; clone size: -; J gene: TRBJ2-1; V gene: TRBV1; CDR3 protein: CTSSPTLPGTSGGSSYNEQFF; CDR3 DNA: TGCACCAGCAGCCCTACCCTTCCCGGGACTAGCGGGGGGAGCTCCTACAATGAGCAGTTCTTC
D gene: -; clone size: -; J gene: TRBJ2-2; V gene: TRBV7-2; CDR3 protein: CASSLGPAGNTGELFF; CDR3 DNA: TGTGCCAGCAGCTTAGGGCCAGCGGGGAACACCGGGGAGCTGTTTTTT
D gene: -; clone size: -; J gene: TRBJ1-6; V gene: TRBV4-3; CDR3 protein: CASSQVRYSPLHF; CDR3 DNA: TGCGCCAGCAGCCAAGTCAGGTATTCACCCCTCCACTTT
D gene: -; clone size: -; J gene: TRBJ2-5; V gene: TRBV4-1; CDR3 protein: CASSPRAEETQYF; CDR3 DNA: TGCGCCAGCAGCCCGCGGGCGGAAGAGACCCAGTACTTC
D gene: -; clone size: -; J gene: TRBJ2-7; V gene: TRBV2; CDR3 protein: CASSGEGGQRSEQYF; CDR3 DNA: TGTGCCAGCAGTGGAGAGGGCGGGCAGCGTTCCGAGCAGTACTTC
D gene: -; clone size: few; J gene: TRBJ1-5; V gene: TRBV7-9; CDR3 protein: CASSPGAGSNQPQHF; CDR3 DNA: TGTGCCAGCAGCCCAGGGGCTGGTAGCAATCAGCCCCAGCATTTT
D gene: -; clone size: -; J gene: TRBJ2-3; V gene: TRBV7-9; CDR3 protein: CASFEGADTQYF; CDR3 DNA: TGTGCCAGCTTTGAGGGCGCAGATACGCAGTATTTT
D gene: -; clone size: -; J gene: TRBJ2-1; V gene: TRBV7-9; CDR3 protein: CASSLANGYYNEQFF; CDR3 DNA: TGTGCCAGCAGCTTAGCTAACGGGTACTACAATGAGCAGTTCTTC
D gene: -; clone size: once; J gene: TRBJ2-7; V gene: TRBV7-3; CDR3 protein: CASSLAGGRTYEQYF; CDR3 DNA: TGTGCCAGCAGCCTAGCAGGAGGGCGCACCTACGAGCAGTACTTC
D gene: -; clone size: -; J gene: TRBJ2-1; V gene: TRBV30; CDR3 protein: CAWIEEMGGEQFF; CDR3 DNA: TGTGCCTGGATAGAGGAAATGGGAGGTGAGCAGTTCTTC